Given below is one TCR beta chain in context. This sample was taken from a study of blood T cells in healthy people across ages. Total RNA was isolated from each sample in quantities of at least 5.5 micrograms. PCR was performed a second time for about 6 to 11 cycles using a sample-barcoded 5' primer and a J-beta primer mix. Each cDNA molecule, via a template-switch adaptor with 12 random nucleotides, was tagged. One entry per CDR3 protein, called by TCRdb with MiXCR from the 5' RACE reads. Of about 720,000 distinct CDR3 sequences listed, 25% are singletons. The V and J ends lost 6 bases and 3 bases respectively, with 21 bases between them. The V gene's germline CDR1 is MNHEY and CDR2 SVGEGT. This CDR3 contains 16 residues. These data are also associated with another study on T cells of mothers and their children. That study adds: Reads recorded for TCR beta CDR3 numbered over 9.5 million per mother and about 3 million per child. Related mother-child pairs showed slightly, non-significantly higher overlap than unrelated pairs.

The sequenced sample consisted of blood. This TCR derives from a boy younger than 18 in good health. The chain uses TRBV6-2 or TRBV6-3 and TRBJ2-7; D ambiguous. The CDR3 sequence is CASSQTLGYTNYEQYF. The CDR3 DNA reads TGTGCCAGCAGCCAAACCTTGGGATACACGAACTACGAGCAGTACTTC.